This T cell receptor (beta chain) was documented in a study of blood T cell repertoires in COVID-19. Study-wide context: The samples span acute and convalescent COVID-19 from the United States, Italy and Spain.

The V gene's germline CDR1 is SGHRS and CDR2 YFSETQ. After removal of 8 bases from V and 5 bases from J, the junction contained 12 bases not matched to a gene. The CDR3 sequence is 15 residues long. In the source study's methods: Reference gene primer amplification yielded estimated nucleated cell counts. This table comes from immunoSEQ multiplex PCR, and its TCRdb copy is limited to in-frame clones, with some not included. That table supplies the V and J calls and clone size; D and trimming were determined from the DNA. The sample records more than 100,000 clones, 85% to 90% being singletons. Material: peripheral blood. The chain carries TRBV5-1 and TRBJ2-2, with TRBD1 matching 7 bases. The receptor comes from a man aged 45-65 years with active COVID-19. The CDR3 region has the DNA TGCGCCAGTTCGACCGACAGGGCGCGAACCGGGGAGCTGTTTTTT. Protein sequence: CASSTDRARTGELFF.